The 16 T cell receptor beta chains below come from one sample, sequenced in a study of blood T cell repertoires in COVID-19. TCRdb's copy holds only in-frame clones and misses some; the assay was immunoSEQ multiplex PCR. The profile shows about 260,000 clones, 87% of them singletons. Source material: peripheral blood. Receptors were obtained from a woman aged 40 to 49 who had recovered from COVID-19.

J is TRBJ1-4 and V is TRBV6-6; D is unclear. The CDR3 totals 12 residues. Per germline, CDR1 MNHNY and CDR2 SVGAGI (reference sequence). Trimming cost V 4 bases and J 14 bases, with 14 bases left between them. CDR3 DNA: TGTGCCAGCAGTTCCACCAACCAGGTGCTGTTTTTT. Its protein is CASSSTNQVLFF.

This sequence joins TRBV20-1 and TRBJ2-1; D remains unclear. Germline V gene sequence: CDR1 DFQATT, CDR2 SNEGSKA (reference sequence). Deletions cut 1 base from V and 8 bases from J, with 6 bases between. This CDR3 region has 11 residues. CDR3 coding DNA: TGCAGTGCTAGAGCCCCCGATGAGCAGTTCTTC. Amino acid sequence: CSARAPDEQFF.

The CDR3, as DNA: TGTGCCAGCAGCTTAGTTGGGGCCCGCACCGGTGGGGGCTACACCTTC. Protein: CASSLVGARTGGGYTF. J is TRBJ1-2 and V is TRBV7-9; TRBD1 might be the D (5 bases). Trimming took 1 base from V and 8 from J, leaving 20 bases between them. The germline V gene has CDR1 SEHNR and CDR2 FQNEAQ (reference sequence). The CDR3 has 16 amino acids.

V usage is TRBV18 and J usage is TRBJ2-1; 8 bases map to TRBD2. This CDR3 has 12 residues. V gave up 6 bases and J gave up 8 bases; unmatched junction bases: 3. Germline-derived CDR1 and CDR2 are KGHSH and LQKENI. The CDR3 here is CASSAGGDEQFF. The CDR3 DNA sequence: TGTGCCAGCTCGGCCGGGGGGGATGAGCAGTTCTTC.

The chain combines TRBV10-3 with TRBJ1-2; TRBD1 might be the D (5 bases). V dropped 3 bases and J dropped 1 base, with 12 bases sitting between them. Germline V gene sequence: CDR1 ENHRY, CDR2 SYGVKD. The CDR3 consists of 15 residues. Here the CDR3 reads CAISDRLQVNYGYTF. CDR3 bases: TGTGCCATCAGTGATCGGTTACAGGTTAACTATGGCTACACCTTC.

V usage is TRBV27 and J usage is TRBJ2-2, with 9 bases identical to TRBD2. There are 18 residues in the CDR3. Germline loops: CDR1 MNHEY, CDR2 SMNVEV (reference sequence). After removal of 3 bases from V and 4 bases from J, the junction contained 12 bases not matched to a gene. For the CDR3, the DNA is TGTGCCAGCAGTTTTTCTGGACTAGCGTTCCCGGGCACCGGGGAGCTGTTTTTT. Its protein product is CASSFSGLAFPGTGELFF.

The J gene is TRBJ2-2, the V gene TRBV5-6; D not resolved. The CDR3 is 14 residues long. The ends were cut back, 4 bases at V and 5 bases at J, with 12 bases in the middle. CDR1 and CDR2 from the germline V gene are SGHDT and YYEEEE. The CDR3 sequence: CASSPWRATGELFF. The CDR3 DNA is TGTGCCAGCAGCCCTTGGAGAGCGACCGGGGAGCTGTTTTTT.

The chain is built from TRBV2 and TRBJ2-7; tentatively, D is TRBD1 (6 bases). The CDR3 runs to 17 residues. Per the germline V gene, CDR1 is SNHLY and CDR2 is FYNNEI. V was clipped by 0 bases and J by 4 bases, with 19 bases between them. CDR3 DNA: TGTGCCAGCAGTGAAGCGGGGGCCTCATGGGTCGGGTACGAGCAGTACTTC. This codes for CASSEAGASWVGYEQYF.

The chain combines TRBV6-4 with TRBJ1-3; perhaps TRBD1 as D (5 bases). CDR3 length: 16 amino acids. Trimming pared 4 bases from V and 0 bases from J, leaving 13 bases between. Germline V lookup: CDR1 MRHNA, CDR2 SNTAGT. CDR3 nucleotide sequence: TGTGCCAGCAGTGGGACCCGGGACTGCTCTGGAAACACCATATATTTT. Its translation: CASSGTRDCSGNTIYF.

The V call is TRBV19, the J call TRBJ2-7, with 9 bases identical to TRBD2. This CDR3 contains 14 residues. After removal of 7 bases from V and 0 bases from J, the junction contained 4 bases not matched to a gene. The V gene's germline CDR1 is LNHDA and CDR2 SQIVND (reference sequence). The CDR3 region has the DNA TGTGCCAGTACCAAGCGGGGGGACTCCTACGAGCAGTACTTC. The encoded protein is CASTKRGDSYEQYF.

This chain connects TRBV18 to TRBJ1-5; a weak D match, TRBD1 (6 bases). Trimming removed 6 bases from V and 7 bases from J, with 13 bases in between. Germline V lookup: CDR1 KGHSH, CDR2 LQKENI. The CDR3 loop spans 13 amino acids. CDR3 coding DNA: TGTGCCAGCTCCGGAGGGGGGGGACAGCCCCAGCATTTT. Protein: CASSGGGGQPQHF.

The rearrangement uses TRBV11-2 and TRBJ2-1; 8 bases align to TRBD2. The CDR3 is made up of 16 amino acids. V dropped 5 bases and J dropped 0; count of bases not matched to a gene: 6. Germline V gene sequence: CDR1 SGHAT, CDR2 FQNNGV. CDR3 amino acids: CASSRPAGGSYNEQFF. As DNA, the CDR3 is TGTGCCAGCAGCCGGCCCGCGGGGGGCTCCTACAATGAGCAGTTCTTC.

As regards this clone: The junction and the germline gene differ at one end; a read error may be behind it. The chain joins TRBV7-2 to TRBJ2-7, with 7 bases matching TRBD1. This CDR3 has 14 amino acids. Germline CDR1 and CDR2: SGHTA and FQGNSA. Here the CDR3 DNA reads TGTGCCAGCACCTTAAGGACAGGAGCCTACGAGCAGTACTTC. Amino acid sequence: CASTLRTGAYEQYF.

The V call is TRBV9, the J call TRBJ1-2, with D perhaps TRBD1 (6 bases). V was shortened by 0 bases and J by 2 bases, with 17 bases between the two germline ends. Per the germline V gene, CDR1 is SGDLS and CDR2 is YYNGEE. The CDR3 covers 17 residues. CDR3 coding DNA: TGTGCCAGCAGCGTAGAGCCAGGGGAGAGTAACAACTATGGCTACACCTTC. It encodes CASSVEPGESNNYGYTF.

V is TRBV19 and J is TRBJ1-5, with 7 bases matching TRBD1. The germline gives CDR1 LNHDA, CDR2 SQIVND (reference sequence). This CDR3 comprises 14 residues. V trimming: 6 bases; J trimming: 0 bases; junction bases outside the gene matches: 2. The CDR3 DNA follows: TGTGCCAGTAGCCGGGACAGTAGCAATCAGCCCCAGCATTTT. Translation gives CASSRDSSNQPQHF.

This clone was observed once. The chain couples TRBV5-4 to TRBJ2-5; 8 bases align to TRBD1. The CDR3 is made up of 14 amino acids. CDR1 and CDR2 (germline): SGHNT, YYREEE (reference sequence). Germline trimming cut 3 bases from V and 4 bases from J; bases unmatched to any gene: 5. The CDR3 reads CASSWTGNPETQYF. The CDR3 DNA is TGTGCCAGCAGCTGGACAGGGAACCCAGAGACCCAGTACTTC.